This T cell receptor beta chain was observed in a study of blood T cell repertoires in COVID-19. About the study: Acute and convalescent COVID-19 specimens originated in the United States, Italy and Spain. PBMCs, B-cell-depleted T cells, or T cells were the source of the cDNA or gDNA that made up the material.

Original methodology: Estimates of nucleated cell counts were drawn from the amplification of reference gene primers. The assay was immunoSEQ multiplex PCR, and TCRdb's table has in-frame clones only and misses some. V and J calls and clone size come straight from that table; D and trimming were deduced from the DNA. The sample holds 110,000 to 150,000 clones; around three quarters are singletons and the top ten take approximately 3.6%. The V gene's germline CDR1 is SGHTA and CDR2 FQGNSA. The CDR3 is made up of 13 amino acids. V lost 4 bases and J lost 5; bases outside the gene matches: 1. The chain is built from TRBV7-2 and TRBJ1-5, with TRBD1 identical over 8 bases. The source material was peripheral blood. The sequence derives from a man aged 55 to 70 with acute or convalescent COVID-19. The CDR3 DNA is TGTGCCAGCAGCTCACAGGGGGATCAGCCCCAGCATTTT. Amino acid sequence: CASSSQGDQPQHF.